This TCR beta chain was retrieved from a study of T cell responses to AZD1222 COVID-19 vaccine. Study-level points and caveats: Only a handful of people who got AZD1222 tested seropositive at baseline.

As to this clone: Its antigen is not identified.

Sequencing was performed with immunoSEQ multiplex PCR; in TCRdb, only in-frame clones are kept and a portion is missing. This sample has fewer than 120,000 clones, with more than 90% found just once. The V and J ends lost 5 bases and 1 base respectively, with 17 bases between them. From germline, CDR1 is SGHVS and CDR2 FQNEAQ. The CDR3 extends over 17 amino acids. The genes are TRBV7-8 and TRBJ2-2, with D possibly TRBD1 on 6 matching bases. The input for sequencing was peripheral blood, taken 28 days after the second AZD1222 dose. The clonotype comes from an adult who received the AZD1222 COVID-19 vaccine. The CDR3 sequence is CASSAPFGTQNTGELFF. CDR3 bases: TGTGCCAGCAGCGCCCCGTTTGGGACACAGAACACCGGGGAGCTGTTTTTT. Based on the CDR3 plus reference TRBV7-8 and TRBJ2-2, the full variable domain is GAGVSQSPRYKVAKRGQDVALRCDPISGHVSLFWYQQALGQGPEFLTYFQNEAQLDKSGLPSDRFFAERPEGSVSTLKIQRTQQEDSAVYLCASSAPFGTQNTGELFFGEGSRLTVL.